The 15 T cell receptor beta chains given below trace back to one sample, sequenced in a study of shared clonotypes between healthy human individuals. Sequencing was performed with immunoSEQ multiplex PCR; in TCRdb, only in-frame clones are kept and a portion is missing. Of about 2 million clones listed, around 95% are singletons. Sequencing was carried out using naive CD4+ T cells sorted from blood. The subset is: CD45RA+ positively selected. These receptors all come from a man between 18 and 35 years old in good health.

The chain uses TRBV29-1 and TRBJ2-7; no definite D call. CDR1 and CDR2 from the germline V gene are SQVTM and ANQGSEA. The CDR3 contains 12 residues. Trimming left V 1 base short and J 3 bases short, with 7 bases between. The CDR3 region has the DNA TGCAGCGTTGAAGTCAACAGCTACGAGCAGTACTTC. It translates to CSVEVNSYEQYF.

The V gene is TRBV19, the J gene TRBJ2-2, with a possible D match to TRBD2 (6 bases). V gave up 5 bases and J gave up 7 bases, with 11 bases separating them. Germline V gene sequence: CDR1 LNHDA, CDR2 SQIVND (reference sequence). CDR3 length: 13 amino acids. The CDR3 DNA follows: TGTGCCAGTAGTGCGGGACTGCGCGGGGAGCTGTTTTTT. Translated, it gives CASSAGLRGELFF.

The chain recombines TRBV30 with TRBJ1-1; no clear D. V was cut by 0 bases and J by 4 bases, with 12 bases left in between. Germline CDR1 GTSNPN, CDR2 SVGIG (reference sequence). The CDR3 sequence is 14 residues long. CDR3 protein: CAWSVPGRATEAFF. The CDR3 nucleotides read TGTGCCTGGAGTGTACCGGGAAGGGCCACTGAAGCTTTCTTT.

This sequence joins TRBV11-2 and TRBJ2-1; 9 bases map to TRBD2. The CDR3 is made up of 12 amino acids. J lost 10 bases, V lost 5 bases, and 3 bases had no gene match. From germline, CDR1 is SGHAT and CDR2 FQNNGV. CDR3 in DNA: TGTGCCAGCAGCCAGCGGGGGGCCGAGCAGTTCTTC. It codes for CASSQRGAEQFF.

The chain combines TRBV9 with TRBJ1-1, with D perhaps matching TRBD1 (6 bases). The V end was cut by 4 bases, the J end by 0 bases, with 13 bases between. Germline lookup yields CDR1 SGDLS and CDR2 YYNGEE. This CDR3 comprises 15 residues. The CDR3 sequence is CASSLTDSMNTEAFF. The CDR3 region has the DNA TGTGCCAGCAGCCTGACGGACAGTATGAACACTGAAGCTTTCTTT.

This CDR3 is CASSAYREGNQPQHF. CDR3 in DNA: TGTGCCAGCAGTGCCTACAGGGAAGGCAATCAGCCCCAGCATTTT. The chain is built from TRBV6-1 and TRBJ1-5; D is possibly TRBD1 (6 bases). The CDR3 consists of 15 residues. Germline V lookup: CDR1 MNHNS, CDR2 SASEGT. V lost 4 bases to trimming and J lost 2 bases, with 12 bases between them.

For this clone: At the DNA level, this CDR3 is encoded by other sequences in the same sample as well. The chain has TRBV7-9 and TRBJ2-1; D ambiguous. The germline V gene encodes CDR1 SEHNR and CDR2 FQNEAQ (reference sequence). Trimming left V 3 bases short and J 4 bases short, with 4 bases between. CDR3 size: 12 residues. CDR3 loop: CASSLSYNEQFF. The DNA of the CDR3 is TGTGCCAGCAGCTTGAGTTACAATGAGCAGTTCTTC.

The chain carries TRBV11-2 and TRBJ2-7, with 16 bases aligning to TRBD2. The J segment lost 2 bases and the V segment lost 5 bases, leaving 9 bases of the junction unmatched. Germline V lookup: CDR1 SGHAT, CDR2 FQNNGV. The CDR3 runs 18 residues. The CDR3 sequence is CASSLSGTSGRAPYEQYF. The CDR3 DNA reads TGTGCCAGCAGCCTCTCCGGGACTAGCGGGAGGGCCCCCTACGAGCAGTACTTC.

The V gene is TRBV4-3, the J gene TRBJ2-2; 10 bases fit TRBD2. The CDR3 extends over 22 amino acids. V gave up 0 bases and J gave up 4 bases; unmatched junction bases: 20. The V gene's germline CDR1 is LGHNA and CDR2 YSLEER. CDR3 nucleotides: TGCGCCAGCAGCCAAGATTTTGTGGTAGCGGGAGGATCTAAAGGGGGCACCGGGGAGCTGTTTTTT. Translated, it gives CASSQDFVVAGGSKGGTGELFF.

The J gene is TRBJ2-1, the V gene TRBV10-2; D is undetermined. V was cut by 8 bases and J by 7 bases, with 15 bases left in between. The CDR3 has 13 residues. Germline V gives CDR1 WSHSY, CDR2 SAAADI. CDR3 DNA: TGCGCCAGCGAAAGCCCCTGGTGGAATGAGCAGTTCTTC. Its translation is CASESPWWNEQFF.

As concerns this clone: Other DNA sequences in the same sample also yield this CDR3. The chain has TRBV29-1 and TRBJ2-5, with 10 bases that match TRBD1. CDR3 length: 13 residues. Germline V gene sequence: CDR1 SQVTM, CDR2 ANQGSEA. V shed 5 bases and J 4 bases; nucleotides not matched to a gene: 4. The CDR3 region has the DNA TGCAGCGTTTGGGACAGGGGTGGAGAGACCCAGTACTTC. Residues: CSVWDRGGETQYF.

V usage is TRBV10-3 and J usage is TRBJ1-1; TRBD1 matches at 8 bases. This CDR3 contains 17 residues. V lost 3 bases and J lost 3; bases outside the gene matches: 12. Germline CDR1 and CDR2: ENHRY and SYGVKD. The CDR3: CAISDGDRQRRDTEAFF. CDR3 in DNA: TGTGCCATCAGTGACGGGGACAGGCAAAGGAGGGACACTGAAGCTTTCTTT.

As concerns this clone: Since a much larger clone is just one base distant, this may be a read error. The CDR3 carries no conserved terminal phenylalanine or tryptophan, so it likely arises from a read error. This chain joins TRBV18 and TRBJ1-1; maybe TRBD1 (5 bases). Per germline, CDR1 KGHSH and CDR2 LQKENI. V lost 3 bases and J lost 8, with 13 bases in between. CDR3 length: 13 residues. This CDR3 reads CASSPGPKKEAFL. Written as DNA, the CDR3 is TGTGCCAGCTCACCGGGGCCAAAAAAGGAAGCTTTCCTT.

The chain couples TRBV5-1 to TRBJ1-3; D is perhaps TRBD1 (5 bases). V shed 3 bases and J shed 3 bases, with 16 bases lying between them. Germline V CDR1 and CDR2: SGHRS, YFSETQ. The CDR3 covers 16 residues. The CDR3 DNA is TGCGCCAGCAGCTCAACCGGGGGTATAAGTGGAAACACCATATATTTT. Amino acid sequence: CASSSTGGISGNTIYF.

The rearrangement joins TRBV19 to TRBJ2-5, with 10 nucleotides matching TRBD2. The DNA matches TRBJ2-7 better at its end, which makes the J call doubtful. The CDR3 consists of 13 residues. From germline, CDR1 is LNHDA and CDR2 SQIVND (reference sequence). The DNA of the CDR3 is TGTGCCAGTAGACCTAGCGGGGGCTACGAGCAGTACTTC. Protein product: CASRPSGGYEQYF.